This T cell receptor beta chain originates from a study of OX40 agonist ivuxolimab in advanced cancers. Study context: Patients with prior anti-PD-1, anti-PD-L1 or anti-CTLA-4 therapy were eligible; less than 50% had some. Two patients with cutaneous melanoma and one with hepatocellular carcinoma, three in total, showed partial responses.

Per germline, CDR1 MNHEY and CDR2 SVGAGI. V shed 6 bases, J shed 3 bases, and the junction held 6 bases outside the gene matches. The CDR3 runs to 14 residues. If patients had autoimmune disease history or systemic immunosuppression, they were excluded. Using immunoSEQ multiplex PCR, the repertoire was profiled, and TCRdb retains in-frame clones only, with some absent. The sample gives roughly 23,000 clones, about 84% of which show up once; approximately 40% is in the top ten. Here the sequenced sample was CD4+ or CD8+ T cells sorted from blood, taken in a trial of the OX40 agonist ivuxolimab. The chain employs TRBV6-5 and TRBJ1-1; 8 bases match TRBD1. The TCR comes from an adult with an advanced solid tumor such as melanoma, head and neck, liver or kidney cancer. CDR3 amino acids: CASRLQGDHTEAFF. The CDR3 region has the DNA TGTGCCAGCAGATTACAGGGGGATCACACTGAAGCTTTCTTT.